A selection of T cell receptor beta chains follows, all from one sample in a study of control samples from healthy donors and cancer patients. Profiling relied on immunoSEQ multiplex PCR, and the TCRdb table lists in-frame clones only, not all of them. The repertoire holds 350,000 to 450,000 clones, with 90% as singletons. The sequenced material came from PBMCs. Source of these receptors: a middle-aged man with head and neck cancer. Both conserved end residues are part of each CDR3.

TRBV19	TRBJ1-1	CASSIATGVATEAFF
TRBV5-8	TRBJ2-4	CASSSRRTGDKNIQYF
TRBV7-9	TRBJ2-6	CASSPRVGQGAQGANVLTF
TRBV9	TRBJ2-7	CASSVGVLKGKNEQYF
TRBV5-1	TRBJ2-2	CASSLAWGNTGELFF
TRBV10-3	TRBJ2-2	CAISVPGATGELFF
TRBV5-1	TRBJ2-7	CASSLRGGSSYEQYF
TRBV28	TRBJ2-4	CASSFRTGINIQYF
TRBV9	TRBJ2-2	CASSGDIEQISGELFF
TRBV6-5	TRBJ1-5	CASSWTMDQPQHF
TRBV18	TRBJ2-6	CASSPLGQGAYGANVLTF
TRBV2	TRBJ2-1	CASNPTVYSYNEQFF
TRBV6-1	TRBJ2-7	CASSEAFPGQGFLEQYF
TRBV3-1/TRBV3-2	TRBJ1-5	CASSHATGMSQPQHF
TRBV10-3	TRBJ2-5	CAISDRDRGWETQYF
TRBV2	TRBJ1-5	CASSASVGQDNQPQHF
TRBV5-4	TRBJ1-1	CASSLGGRVNAFF
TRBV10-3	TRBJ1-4	CAISESTGSNEKLFF
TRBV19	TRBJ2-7	CASSWTASSYEQYF
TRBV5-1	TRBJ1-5	CASSPLAGSNQPQHF
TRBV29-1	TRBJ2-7	CSAWTGENYEQYF
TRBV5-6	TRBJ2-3	CASSPPASTDTQYF
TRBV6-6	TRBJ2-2	CASTGLANTGELFF
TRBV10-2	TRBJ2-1	CASIAGGGNEQFF
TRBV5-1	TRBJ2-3	CASSLSPSSGGSTDTQYF
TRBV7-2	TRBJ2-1	CASSRPRGGAVNEQFF
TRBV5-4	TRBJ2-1	CASSLRTGVNNEQFF
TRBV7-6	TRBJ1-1	CASSFAGSDTEAFF
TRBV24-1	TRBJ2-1	CATSGSTRDEQFF
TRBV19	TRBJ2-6	CASSWMTGANVLTF
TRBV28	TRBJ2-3	CASRPGQLTDTQYF
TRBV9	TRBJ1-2	CASSVASGLYGYTF
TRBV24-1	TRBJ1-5	CATSHGGNQPQHF
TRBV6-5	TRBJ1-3	CASSGRQGTGNTIYF
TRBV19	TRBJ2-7	CASKIGAGMPYEQYF
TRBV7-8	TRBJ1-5	CASSVGDSNQPQHF
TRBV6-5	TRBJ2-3	CASSYEGNTDTQYF
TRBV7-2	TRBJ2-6	CASSLDFGANVLTF
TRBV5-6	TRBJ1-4	CASSSYRGQELFF
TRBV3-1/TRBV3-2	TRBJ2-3	CASSPWPRSGTNPFGTDTQYF
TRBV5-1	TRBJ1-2	CASSLDSHYGYTF
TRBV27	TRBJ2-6	CATRVLGANVLTF
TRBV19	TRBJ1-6	CAARDPGLNSPLHF
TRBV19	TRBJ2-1	CASHRQGAATDEQFF
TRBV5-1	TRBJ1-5	CASSPGPGQGPWVLQPQHF
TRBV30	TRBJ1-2	CAWKPLDGNNYGYTF
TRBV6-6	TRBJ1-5	CASSYTPGAYQPQHF
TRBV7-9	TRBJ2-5	CASSLDHRDYNAETQYF
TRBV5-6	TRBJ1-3	CASSWEPGTGNTIYF